This TCR beta chain originates from a study of radiotherapy plus CTLA-4 blockade in lung cancer (dated by TCRdb to 2016 to 2018). Looking at the study overall: Among the enrolled patients, about 20% had an objective response, and about 29% reached disease control.

Library preparation used the immunoSEQ multiplex PCR assay. Entries here come from immuneACCESS through TCRdb and include only in-frame sequences with V and J called. Some clones fail to appear in such tables; in the studies checked, an unresolved V gene covers under half of the shortfall, and the cause of the remainder is unknown. The sample table lists some 35,000 clones, approximately 85% of them with a count of one. Together, the top ten hold about 6% of the sample. The germline V gene encodes CDR1 MDHEN and CDR2 SYDVKM. Inclusive of the bounding cysteine and phenylalanine, the CDR3 is 12 residues long. The retained sequence is limited to the CDR3, 36 bases, with the frame set at the first base. V drops 3 bases and J drops 5 bases, leaving 7 bases in between. The study evaluated CTLA-4 blockade (ipilimumab) given together with focal radiation therapy in patients who had chemo-refractory metastatic non-small-cell lung cancer.

The paper's findings and limits, for the study overall: The strongest predictors of response, as reported, were early dynamic changes in blood T cell clones along with a rise in serum interferon-beta after radiation. After treatment with radiotherapy and ipilimumab, TCR clones that came from tumors expanded in the peripheral blood.

A remark on this clone: There is no known antigen for this receptor. The record has no base qualities; no much larger clone is one base away.

The sample here was peripheral blood, taken from a patient treated with radiotherapy plus ipilimumab. Recombination connected TRBV28 to TRBJ2-5, and perhaps TRBD2 as D gene, on 6 matching bases. The origin of this receptor is a human donor with non-small cell lung cancer who had stable disease on radiotherapy plus ipilimumab. In nucleotides, the sequence is TGTGCCAGCAGTTTGGAGGGGGAGACCCAGTACTTC. This codes for CASSLEGETQYF.